The T cell receptor beta chain described here comes from a study of Ad26.COV2.S vaccination and SARS-CoV-2 variants. Notes on the study in general: Total responses of T cells may have been underestimated by the analyses of TCR breadth and depth.

The treatment is: around 19 received Ad26.COV2.S at low or high dose, single or two shots; 5 received placebo; per-sample allocation not given. Specimens were obtained on day 63 following the first vaccine or placebo injection. An Ad26 vector carrying the Wuhan-strain SARS-CoV-2 spike served as the vaccine. Comment on this clone: Its antigen is not identified.

V gave up 4 bases and J gave up 4 bases, with 22 bases separating them. The CDR3 is 17 amino acids. Germline lookup yields CDR1 LNHDA and CDR2 SQIVND (reference sequence). The method was immunoSEQ multiplex PCR; TCRdb's version includes in-frame clones alone and lacks a portion of them. The sample shows fewer than 400,000 clones, about 88% of them seen only once. This chain joins TRBV19 and TRBJ1-1; D perhaps matches TRBD1 (6 bases). This clonotype originated in a person aged 18-60 years who received the Ad26.COV2.S COVID-19 vaccine or a placebo. The material was peripheral blood, obtained in a trial of Ad26.COV2.S vaccine versus placebo. In DNA form, the CDR3 reads TGTGCCAGTAGTACCCCAGGCAGGGGCAACTCGGGCACTGAAGCTTTCTTT. This translates into CASSTPGRGNSGTEAFF.